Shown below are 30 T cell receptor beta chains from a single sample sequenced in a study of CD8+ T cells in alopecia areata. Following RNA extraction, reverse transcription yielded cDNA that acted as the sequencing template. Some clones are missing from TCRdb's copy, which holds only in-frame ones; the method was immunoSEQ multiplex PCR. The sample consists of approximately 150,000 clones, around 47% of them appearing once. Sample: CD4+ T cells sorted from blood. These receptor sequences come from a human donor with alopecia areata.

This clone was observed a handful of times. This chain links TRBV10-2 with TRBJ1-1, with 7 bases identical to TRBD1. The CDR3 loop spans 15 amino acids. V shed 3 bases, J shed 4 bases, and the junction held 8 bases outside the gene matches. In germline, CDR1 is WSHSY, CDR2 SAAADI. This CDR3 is CASSDTGQARTEAFF. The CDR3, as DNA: TGCGCCAGCAGTGACACCGGACAGGCGCGCACTGAAGCTTTCTTT.

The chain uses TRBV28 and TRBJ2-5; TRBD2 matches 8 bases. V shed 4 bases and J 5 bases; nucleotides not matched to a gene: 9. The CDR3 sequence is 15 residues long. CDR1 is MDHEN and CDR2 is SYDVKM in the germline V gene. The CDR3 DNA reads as TGTGCCAGCAGTTGGGAGCGGGAGTTTGCCGAGACCCAGTACTTC. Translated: CASSWEREFAETQYF.

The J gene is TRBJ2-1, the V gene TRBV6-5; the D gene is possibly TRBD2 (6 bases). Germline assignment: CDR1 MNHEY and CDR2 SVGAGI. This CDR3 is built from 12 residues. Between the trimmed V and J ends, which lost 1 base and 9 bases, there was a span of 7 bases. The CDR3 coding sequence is TGTGCCAGCAGTTACTACGGGGGTGAGCAGTTCTTC. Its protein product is CASSYYGGEQFF.

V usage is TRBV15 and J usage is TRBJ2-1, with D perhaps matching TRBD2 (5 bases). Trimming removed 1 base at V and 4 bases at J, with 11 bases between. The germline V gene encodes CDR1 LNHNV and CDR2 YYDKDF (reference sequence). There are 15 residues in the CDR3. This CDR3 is CATSRAGSGYNEQFF. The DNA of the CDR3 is TGTGCCACCAGCAGAGCGGGGAGCGGTTACAATGAGCAGTTCTTC.

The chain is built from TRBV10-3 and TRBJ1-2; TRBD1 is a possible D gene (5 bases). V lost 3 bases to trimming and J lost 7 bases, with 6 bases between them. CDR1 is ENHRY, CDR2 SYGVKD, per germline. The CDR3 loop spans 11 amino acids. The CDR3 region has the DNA TGTGCCATCAGTGAAGGGGCTGGCTACACCTTC. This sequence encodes CAISEGAGYTF.

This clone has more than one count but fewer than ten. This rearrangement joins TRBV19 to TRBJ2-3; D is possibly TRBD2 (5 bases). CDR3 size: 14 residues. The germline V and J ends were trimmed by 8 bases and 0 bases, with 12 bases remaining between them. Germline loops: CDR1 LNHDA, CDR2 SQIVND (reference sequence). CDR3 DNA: TGTGCCAGTGGGAGCGGACCTAGCACAGATACGCAGTATTTT. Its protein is CASGSGPSTDTQYF.

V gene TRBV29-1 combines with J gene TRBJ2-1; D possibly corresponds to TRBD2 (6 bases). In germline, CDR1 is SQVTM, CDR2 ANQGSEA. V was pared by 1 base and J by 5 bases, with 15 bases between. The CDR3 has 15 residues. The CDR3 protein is CSVEGAGRKNNEQFF. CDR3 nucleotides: TGCAGCGTTGAAGGGGCGGGGCGGAAAAACAATGAGCAGTTCTTC.

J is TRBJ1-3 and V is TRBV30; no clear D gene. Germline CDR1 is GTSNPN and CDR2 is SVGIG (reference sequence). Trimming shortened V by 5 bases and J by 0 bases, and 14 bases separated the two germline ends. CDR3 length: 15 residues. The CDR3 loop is CAWRPWDFSGNTIYF. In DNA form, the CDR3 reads TGTGCCTGGCGGCCGTGGGATTTCTCTGGAAACACCATATATTTT.

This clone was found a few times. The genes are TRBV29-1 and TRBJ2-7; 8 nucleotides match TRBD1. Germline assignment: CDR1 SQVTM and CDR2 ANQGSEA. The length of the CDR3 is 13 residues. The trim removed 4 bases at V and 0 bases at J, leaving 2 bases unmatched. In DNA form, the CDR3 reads TGCAGCGTTGCTCAGGGGGCCTCCTACGAGCAGTACTTC. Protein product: CSVAQGASYEQYF.

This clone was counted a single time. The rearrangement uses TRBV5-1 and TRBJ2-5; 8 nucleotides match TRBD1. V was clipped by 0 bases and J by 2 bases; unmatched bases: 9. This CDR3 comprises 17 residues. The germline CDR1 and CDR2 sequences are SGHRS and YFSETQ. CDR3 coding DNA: TGCGCCAGCAGCTTGGCCACAGGGGGAAGGTCGCAAGAGACCCAGTACTTC. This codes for CASSLATGGRSQETQYF.

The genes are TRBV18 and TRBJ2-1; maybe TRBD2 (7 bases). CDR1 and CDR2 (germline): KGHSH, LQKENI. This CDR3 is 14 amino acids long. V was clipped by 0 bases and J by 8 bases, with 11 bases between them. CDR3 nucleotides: TGTGCCAGCTCACCACCTCCGGGGGGCTATGAGCAGTTCTTC. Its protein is CASSPPPGGYEQFF.

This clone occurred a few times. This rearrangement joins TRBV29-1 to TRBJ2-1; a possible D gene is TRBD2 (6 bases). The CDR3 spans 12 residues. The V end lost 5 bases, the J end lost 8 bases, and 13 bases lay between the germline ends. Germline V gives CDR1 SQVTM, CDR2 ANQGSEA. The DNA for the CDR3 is TGCAGCGTTAGCGGGCGTGGGGATGAGCAGTTCTTC. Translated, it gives CSVSGRGDEQFF.

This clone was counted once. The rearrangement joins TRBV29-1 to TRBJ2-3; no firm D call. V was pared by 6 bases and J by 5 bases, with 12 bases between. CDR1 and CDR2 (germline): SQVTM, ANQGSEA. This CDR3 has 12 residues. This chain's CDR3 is CSVTPVIDTQYF. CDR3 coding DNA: TGCAGCGTAACCCCGGTAATAGATACGCAGTATTTT.

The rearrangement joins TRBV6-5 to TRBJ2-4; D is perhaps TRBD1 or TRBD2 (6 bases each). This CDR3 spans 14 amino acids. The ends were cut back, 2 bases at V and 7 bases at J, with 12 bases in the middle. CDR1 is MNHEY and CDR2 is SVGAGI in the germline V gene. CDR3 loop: CASSYPGGGNIQYF. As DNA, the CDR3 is TGTGCCAGCAGTTACCCCGGGGGCGGGAACATTCAGTACTTC.

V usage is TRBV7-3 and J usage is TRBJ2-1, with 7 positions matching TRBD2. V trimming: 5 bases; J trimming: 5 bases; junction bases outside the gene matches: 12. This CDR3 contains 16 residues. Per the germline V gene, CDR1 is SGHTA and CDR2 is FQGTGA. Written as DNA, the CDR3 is TGTGCCAGCAGCCCCATGGCGGGAGTGACCCACAATGAGCAGTTCTTC. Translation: CASSPMAGVTHNEQFF.

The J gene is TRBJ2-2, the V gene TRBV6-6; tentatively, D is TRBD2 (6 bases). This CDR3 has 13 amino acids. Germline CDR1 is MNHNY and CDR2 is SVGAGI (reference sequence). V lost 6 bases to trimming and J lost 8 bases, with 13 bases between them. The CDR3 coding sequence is TGTGCCAGCAGGGGAACTAGCACAGGGGAGCTGTTTTTT. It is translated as CASRGTSTGELFF.

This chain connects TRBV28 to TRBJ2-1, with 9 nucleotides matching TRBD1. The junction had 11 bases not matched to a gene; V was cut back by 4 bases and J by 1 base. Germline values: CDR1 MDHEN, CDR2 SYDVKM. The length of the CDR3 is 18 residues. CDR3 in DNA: TGTGCCAGCAGTTCGCCGGGACAGGGCGAAAAGTCCTACAATGAGCAGTTCTTC. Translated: CASSSPGQGEKSYNEQFF.

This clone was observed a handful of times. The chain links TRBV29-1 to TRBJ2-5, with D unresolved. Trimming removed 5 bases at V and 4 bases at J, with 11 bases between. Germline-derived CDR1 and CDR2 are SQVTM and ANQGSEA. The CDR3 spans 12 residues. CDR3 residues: CSVLIEIETQYF. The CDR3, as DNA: TGCAGCGTTCTGATTGAGATAGAGACCCAGTACTTC.

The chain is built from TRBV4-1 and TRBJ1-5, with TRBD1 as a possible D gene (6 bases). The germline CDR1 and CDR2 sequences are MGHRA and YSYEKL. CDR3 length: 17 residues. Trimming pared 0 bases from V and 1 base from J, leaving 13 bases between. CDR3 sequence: CASSQDLSGASNQPQHF. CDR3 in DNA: TGCGCCAGCAGCCAAGATCTGTCAGGGGCAAGCAATCAGCCCCAGCATTTT.

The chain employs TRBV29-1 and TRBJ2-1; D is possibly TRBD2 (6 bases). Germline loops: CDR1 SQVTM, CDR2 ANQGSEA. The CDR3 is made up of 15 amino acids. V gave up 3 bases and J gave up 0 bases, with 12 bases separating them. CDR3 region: CSVEYSGRSYNEQFF. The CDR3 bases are TGCAGCGTTGAGTATAGCGGACGCTCCTACAATGAGCAGTTCTTC.

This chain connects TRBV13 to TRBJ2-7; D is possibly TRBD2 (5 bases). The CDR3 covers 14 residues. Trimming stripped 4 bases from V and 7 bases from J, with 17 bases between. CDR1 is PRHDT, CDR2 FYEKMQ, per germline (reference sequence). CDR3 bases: TGTGCCAGCAGCTCGCAACGGGGTTACCGGGAGCAGTACTTC. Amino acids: CASSSQRGYREQYF.

The CDR3 DNA reads as TGTGCCAGCTCACCAATCGGGCAGACGCGCGAGCAGTACTTC. The encoded protein is CASSPIGQTREQYF. This chain uses TRBV18 with TRBJ2-7; D gene ambiguous. Trimming stripped 2 bases from V and 6 bases from J, with 14 bases between. Germline V gives CDR1 KGHSH, CDR2 LQKENI. The CDR3 spans 14 residues.

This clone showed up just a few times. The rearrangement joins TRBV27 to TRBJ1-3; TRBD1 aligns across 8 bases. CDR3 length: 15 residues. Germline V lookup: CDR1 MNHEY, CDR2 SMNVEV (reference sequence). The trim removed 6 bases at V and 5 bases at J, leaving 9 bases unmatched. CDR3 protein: CASSPFGQGRNTIYF. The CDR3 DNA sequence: TGTGCCAGCAGCCCTTTCGGACAGGGACGAAACACCATATATTTT.

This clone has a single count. CDR3 bases: TGCAGCGTGGGAGGGACATGGCCTGGCTACACCTTC. It yields the protein CSVGGTWPGYTF. The J gene is TRBJ1-2, the V gene TRBV29-1, with D possibly matching TRBD1 (6 bases). V gave up 6 bases and J gave up 7 bases, with 15 bases separating them. Germline assignment: CDR1 SQVTM and CDR2 ANQGSEA. The CDR3 is made up of 12 amino acids.

CDR3 nucleotides: TGTGCCAGCACCCGACTAGCGGGAGGGCCTAATGAGCAGTTCTTC. Its translation is CASTRLAGGPNEQFF. This rearrangement joins TRBV28 to TRBJ2-1, with TRBD2 matching 14 bases. The CDR3 is made up of 15 amino acids. The J segment lost 7 bases and the V segment lost 7 bases, leaving 6 bases of the junction unmatched. Germline-derived CDR1 and CDR2 are MDHEN and SYDVKM.

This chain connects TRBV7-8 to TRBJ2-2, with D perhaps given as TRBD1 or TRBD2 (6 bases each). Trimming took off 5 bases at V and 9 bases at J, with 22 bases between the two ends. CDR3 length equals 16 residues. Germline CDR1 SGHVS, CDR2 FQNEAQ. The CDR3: CASSQRGDTRNRELFF. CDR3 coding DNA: TGTGCCAGCAGCCAAAGGGGGGATACCCGGAACCGGGAGCTGTTTTTT.

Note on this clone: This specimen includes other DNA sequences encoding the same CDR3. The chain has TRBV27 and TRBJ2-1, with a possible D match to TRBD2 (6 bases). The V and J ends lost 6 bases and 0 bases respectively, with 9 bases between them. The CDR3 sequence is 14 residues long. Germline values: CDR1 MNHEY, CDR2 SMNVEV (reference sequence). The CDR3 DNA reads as TGTGCCAGCAGCCGGGAGTACTCCTACAATGAGCAGTTCTTC. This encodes CASSREYSYNEQFF.

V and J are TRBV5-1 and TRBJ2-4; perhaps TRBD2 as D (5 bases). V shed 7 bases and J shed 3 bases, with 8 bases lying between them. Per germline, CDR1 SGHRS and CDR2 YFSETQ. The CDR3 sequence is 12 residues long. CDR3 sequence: CASGLDKNIQYF. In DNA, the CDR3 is TGCGCCAGCGGACTGGACAAAAACATTCAGTACTTC. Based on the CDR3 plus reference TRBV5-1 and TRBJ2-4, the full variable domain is KAGVTQTPRYLIKTRGQQVTLSCSPISGHRSVSWYQQTPGQGLQFLFEYFSETQRNKGNFPGRFSGRQFSNSRSEMNVSTLELGDSALYLCASGLDKNIQYFGAGTRLSVL.

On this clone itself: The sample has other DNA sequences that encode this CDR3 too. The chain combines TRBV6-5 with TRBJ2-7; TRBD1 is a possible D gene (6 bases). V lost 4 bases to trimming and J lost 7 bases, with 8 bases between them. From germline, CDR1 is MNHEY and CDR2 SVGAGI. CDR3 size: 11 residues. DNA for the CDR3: TGTGCCAGCAGTTCCCAGGGGGAGCAGTACTTC. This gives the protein CASSSQGEQYF.

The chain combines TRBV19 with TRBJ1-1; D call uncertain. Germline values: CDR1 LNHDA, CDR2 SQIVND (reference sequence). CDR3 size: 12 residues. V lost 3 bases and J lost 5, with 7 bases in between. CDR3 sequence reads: CASSMGRTEAFF. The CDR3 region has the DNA TGTGCCAGTAGTATGGGGAGGACTGAAGCTTTCTTT.